This TCR beta chain derives from a study of spatial heterogeneity in lung cancer. Turning to the study itself: Detected sequences consistently included more beta-chain ones than alpha-chain ones.

V shed 0 bases, J shed 10 bases, and the junction held 6 bases outside the gene matches. Germline CDR1 and CDR2: MNHNY and SVGAGI (reference sequence). The CDR3 has 15 residues. Documented time point: sample taken at primary tumor resection. Unsorted whole RNA of tumor, nontumor lung or frozen PBMC was sequenced. The roughly 79 donors had untreated early-stage non-small cell lung cancer. TCRdb processed the 5' RACE reads anew with MiXCR; each CDR3 protein has one entry. The table lists tens of thousands of distinct CDR3 sequences, approximately 7.2% of them singletons. The starting material was PBMCs, obtained at surgery. The source is a male donor with early-stage non-small cell lung cancer. This sequence joins TRBV6-6 and TRBJ1-6, with TRBD1 matching over 7 bases. The CDR3 DNA reads TGTGCCAGCAGTTACTCACAGGGGCTCGGCTCACCCCTCCACTTT. It translates to CASSYSQGLGSPLHF.